A single sample gave rise to the 29 T cell receptor beta chains below, sequenced in a study of human CD8 memory T cell subsets. The authors made TCR beta libraries using UMI-labeled 5' RACE. For each CDR3 protein, TCRdb gives one entry from its re-call of the 5' RACE reads, without DNA. In total, the table holds around 10,000 distinct CDR3 sequences. Early memory CD8+ T cells that were CCR7+ PD-1+ TIGIT+ and had exhausted-like traits were the TPEX cells. The sample consisted of CD8+ T cells from PBMCs. The origin of the receptors is a human donor in good health.

The gene calls are TRBV3-1 and TRBJ2-3; no DNA is available, so the TRBD2 call from TCRdb remains unchecked. Germline loops: CDR1 LGHDT, CDR2 YNNKEL (reference sequence). CDR3 size: 18 residues. The CDR3 reads CASSHIKRTSGDGDTQYF.

The CDR3 here is CASSSGGGNEKLFF. J is TRBJ1-4 and V is TRBV6-5. The CDR3 is 14 residues long. CDR1 and CDR2 from the germline V gene are MNHEY and SVGAGI.

This clonotype ranks as medium-sized in terms of frequency. This sequence joins TRBV3-1 and TRBJ2-7; there is no DNA to check the TCRdb D call of TRBD1. The germline CDR1 and CDR2 sequences are LGHDT and YNNKEL (reference sequence). CDR3 length: 12 amino acids. The CDR3 loop reads CASSWTGGEQYF.

The chain is built from TRBV2 and TRBJ2-2; no DNA is available, so the TRBD1 call from TCRdb remains unchecked. Germline lookup yields CDR1 SNHLY and CDR2 FYNNEI. This CDR3 region has 15 residues. CDR3 sequence: CASTSQGADTGELFF.

CDR3 protein: CASSTRRGSTEAFF. The V and J genes are TRBV6-2 or TRBV6-3 and TRBJ1-1. The CDR3 loop spans 14 amino acids. Germline assignment: CDR1 MNHEY and CDR2 SVGEGT.

Frequency places this clonotype as medium-sized. This chain joins TRBV29-1 and TRBJ2-7; TCRdb designates TRBD1, a call that cannot be tested without DNA. The CDR3 has 16 amino acids. From germline, CDR1 is SQVTM and CDR2 ANQGSEA. The CDR3 sequence: CSVSGLHSGTGYEQYF.

The chain combines TRBV15 with TRBJ1-4. From germline, CDR1 is LNHNV and CDR2 YYDKDF (reference sequence). The CDR3 has 14 residues. The CDR3 is CATSGSVDHEKLFF.

V gene TRBV28 combines with J gene TRBJ1-4; TCRdb designates TRBD1, a call that cannot be tested without DNA. This CDR3 is 14 amino acids long. Germline V CDR1 and CDR2: MDHEN, SYDVKM. This CDR3 reads CASSTLQGYEKLFF.

The chain employs TRBV7-9 and TRBJ2-3; TCRdb's D gene call, TRBD1, goes unchecked for lack of DNA. The CDR3 has 15 amino acids. CDR1 is SEHNR, CDR2 FQNEAQ, per germline (reference sequence). CDR3 residues: CASSSRDSHTDTQYF.

By frequency, this clonotype registers medium-sized. The V call is TRBV7-2, the J call TRBJ2-1. The CDR3 is 13 residues long. Germline V gene sequence: CDR1 SGHTA, CDR2 FQGNSA. CDR3 amino acids: CASSLGTNWGQFF.

The V and J genes are TRBV6-5 and TRBJ2-7; TCRdb indicates TRBD1, and absent DNA this call remains unverified. CDR3 length: 13 amino acids. Germline assignment: CDR1 MNHEY and CDR2 SVGAGI. CDR3 sequence: CASSYSTGNEQYF.

Frequency places this clonotype as medium-sized. The chain joins TRBV5-5 to TRBJ1-5; there is no DNA to check the TCRdb D call of TRBD1. Per the germline V gene, CDR1 is SGHKS and CDR2 is YYEKEE (reference sequence). This CDR3 region has 17 residues. The CDR3 here is CASSPQPIDRGNQPQHF.

The V gene is TRBV11-2, the J gene TRBJ2-3; TCRdb lists TRBD1, though no DNA is available to test this call. Germline assignment: CDR1 SGHAT and CDR2 FQNNGV. This CDR3 has 16 residues. This CDR3 is CASSPGTYASTDTQYF.

The chain recombines TRBV20-1 with TRBJ2-3; the D call from TCRdb, TRBD1, cannot be confirmed without DNA. The CDR3 consists of 14 residues. Germline loops: CDR1 DFQATT, CDR2 SNEGSKA (reference sequence). The CDR3 here is CSASRRVGTDTQYF.

This chain links TRBV7-7 with TRBJ2-5; the D gene TCRdb calls, TRBD2, cannot be checked with no DNA. The CDR3 extends over 16 amino acids. The germline V gene has CDR1 SSHAT and CDR2 FNYEAQ (reference sequence). CDR3: CASSLTSGRASETQYF. The complete variable domain, with remaining parts taken from reference TRBV7-7 and TRBJ2-5, reads GAGVSQSPRYKVTKRGQDVTLRCDPISSHATLYWYQQALGQGPEFLTYFNYEAQPDKSGLPSDRFSAERPEGSISTLTIQRTEQRDSAMYRCASSLTSGRASETQYFGPGTRLLVL.

This chain connects TRBV29-1 to TRBJ2-1; lacking DNA, the TRBD2 call made by TCRdb goes unchecked. This CDR3 comprises 13 residues. Germline CDR1 SQVTM, CDR2 ANQGSEA. CDR3 in amino acids: CSVEDLAGVEQFF.

The chain is built from TRBV7-9 and TRBJ1-4; TCRdb designates TRBD1, a call that cannot be tested without DNA. There are 16 residues in the CDR3. Germline assignment: CDR1 SEHNR and CDR2 FQNEAQ (reference sequence). The CDR3 loop is CASSSGTGGTNEKLFF.

The chain is built from TRBV5-1 and TRBJ1-1; TCRdb lists TRBD1, though no DNA is available to test this call. Per germline, CDR1 SGHRS and CDR2 YFSETQ. CDR3 size: 16 residues. CDR3 sequence reads: CASSLLEGDANTEAFF.

This sequence joins TRBV7-2 and TRBJ2-2; with no DNA, the TCRdb D assignment of TRBD2 cannot be verified. Germline V lookup: CDR1 SGHTA, CDR2 FQGNSA. The CDR3 covers 17 residues. CDR3 in amino acids: CASSPSPGGSGDGELFF.

V is TRBV6-2 or TRBV6-3 and J is TRBJ2-7; lacking DNA, the TRBD1 call made by TCRdb goes unchecked. The germline gives CDR1 MNHEY, CDR2 SVGEGT. This CDR3 contains 17 residues. The CDR3 protein is CASSYGDGSLTPTEQYF.

The V call is TRBV12-3 or TRBV12-4, the J call TRBJ2-3; TCRdb gives TRBD2 as the D gene, but with no DNA this cannot be confirmed. The CDR3 is 14 residues long. The CDR3 sequence is CASSFSRATDTQYF.

The chain uses TRBV7-9 and TRBJ2-1; TCRdb designates TRBD2, a call that cannot be tested without DNA. The CDR3 sequence is 15 residues long. Germline CDR1 and CDR2: SEHNR and FQNEAQ (reference sequence). Here the CDR3 reads CASSALAGGLHEQFF.

The chain couples TRBV28 to TRBJ2-3; TCRdb's assignment of TRBD2 cannot be checked, as there is no DNA. This CDR3 has 16 amino acids. The germline V gene encodes CDR1 MDHEN and CDR2 SYDVKM. The CDR3 sequence: CASSRGLARGTDTQYF. Full variable domain (rest looked up from reference TRBV28 and TRBJ2-3): DVKVTQSSRYLVKRTGEKVFLECVQDMDHENMFWYRQDPGLGLRLIYFSYDVKMKEKGDIPEGYSVSREKKERFSLILESASTNQTSMYLCASSRGLARGTDTQYFGPGTRLTVL.

The chain uses TRBV12-5 and TRBJ2-1; TCRdb picks TRBD1, but there is no DNA to check that call. Germline V gene data show CDR1 as LGHNT and CDR2 as FRNRAP. This CDR3 comprises 14 residues. This CDR3 reads CASGRGQGLNEQFF.

The chain uses TRBV11-2 and TRBJ2-6. Per the germline V gene, CDR1 is SGHAT and CDR2 is FQNNGV. This CDR3 has 16 residues. The CDR3 here is CASSLTGSSGANVLTF.

V usage is TRBV30 and J usage is TRBJ1-1. The CDR3 consists of 14 residues. CDR1 is GTSNPN, CDR2 SVGIG, per germline (reference sequence). CDR3 protein: CAWSGGNRGTEAFF.

The gene calls are TRBV20-1 and TRBJ2-7; TCRdb proposes TRBD1, but this gene call is untestable without DNA. Germline CDR1 reads DFQATT; CDR2 reads SNEGSKA (reference sequence). This CDR3 has 12 residues. The CDR3 sequence: CSARGDSYEQYF.

The V gene is TRBV4-1, the J gene TRBJ2-1; the TCRdb call, TRBD1, lacks DNA for checking. Germline V gene lookup returns CDR1 MGHRA and CDR2 YSYEKL. This CDR3 region has 17 residues. CDR3 in amino acids: CASSQTSRTSSYNEQFF.

V and J are TRBV19 and TRBJ1-1; TCRdb lists TRBD1, though no DNA is available to test this call. There are 13 residues in the CDR3. Looked up from germline, CDR1 is LNHDA and CDR2 is SQIVND (reference sequence). The CDR3 region is CASRPGGGSEAFF.